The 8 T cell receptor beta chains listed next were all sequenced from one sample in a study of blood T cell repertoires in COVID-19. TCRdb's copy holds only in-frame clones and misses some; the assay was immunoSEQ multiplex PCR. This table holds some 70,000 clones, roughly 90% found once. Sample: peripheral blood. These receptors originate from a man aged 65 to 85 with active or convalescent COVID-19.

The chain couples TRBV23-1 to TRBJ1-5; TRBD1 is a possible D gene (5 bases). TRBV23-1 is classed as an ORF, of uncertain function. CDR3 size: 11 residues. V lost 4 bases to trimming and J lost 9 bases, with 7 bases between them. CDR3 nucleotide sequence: TGCGCCAGCAGTCCCGGGGGGCCCCAGCATTTT. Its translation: CASSPGGPQHF.

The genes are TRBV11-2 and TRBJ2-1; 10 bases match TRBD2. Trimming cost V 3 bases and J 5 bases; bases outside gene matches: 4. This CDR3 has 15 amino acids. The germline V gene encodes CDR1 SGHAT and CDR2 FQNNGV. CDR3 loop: CASSFSGRPNNEQFF. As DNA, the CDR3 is TGTGCCAGCAGCTTTAGCGGGAGGCCCAACAATGAGCAGTTCTTC.

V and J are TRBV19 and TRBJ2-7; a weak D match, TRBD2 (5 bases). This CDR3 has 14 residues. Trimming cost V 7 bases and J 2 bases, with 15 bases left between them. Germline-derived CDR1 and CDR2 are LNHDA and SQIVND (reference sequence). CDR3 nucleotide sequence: TGTGCCAGTAAGAAGGCTGGCGGGCCCTACGAGCAGTACTTC. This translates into CASKKAGGPYEQYF.

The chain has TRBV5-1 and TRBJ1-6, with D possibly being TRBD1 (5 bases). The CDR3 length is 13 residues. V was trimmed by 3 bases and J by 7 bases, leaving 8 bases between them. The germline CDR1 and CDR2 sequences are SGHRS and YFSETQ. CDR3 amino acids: CASSYDRNSPLHF. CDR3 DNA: TGCGCCAGCAGCTATGACAGAAATTCACCCCTCCACTTT.

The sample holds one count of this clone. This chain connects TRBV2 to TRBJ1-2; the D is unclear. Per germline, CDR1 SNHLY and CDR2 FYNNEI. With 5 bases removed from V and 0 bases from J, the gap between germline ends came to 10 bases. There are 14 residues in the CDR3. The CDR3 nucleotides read TGTGCCAGCAGTTTCGGGATAGCTAACTATGGCTACACCTTC. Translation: CASSFGIANYGYTF.

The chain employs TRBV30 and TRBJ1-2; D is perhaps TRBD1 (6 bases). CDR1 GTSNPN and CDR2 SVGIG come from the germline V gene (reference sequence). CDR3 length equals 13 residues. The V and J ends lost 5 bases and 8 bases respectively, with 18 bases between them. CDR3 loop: CAWEPPAGVGYTF. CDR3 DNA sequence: TGTGCCTGGGAACCCCCGGCAGGGGTCGGCTACACCTTC.

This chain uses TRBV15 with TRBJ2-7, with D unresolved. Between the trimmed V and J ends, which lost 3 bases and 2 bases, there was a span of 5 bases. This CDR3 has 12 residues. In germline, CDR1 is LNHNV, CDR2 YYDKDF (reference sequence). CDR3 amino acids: CATSSGPYEQYF. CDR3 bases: TGTGCCACCAGCAGTGGGCCCTACGAGCAGTACTTC.

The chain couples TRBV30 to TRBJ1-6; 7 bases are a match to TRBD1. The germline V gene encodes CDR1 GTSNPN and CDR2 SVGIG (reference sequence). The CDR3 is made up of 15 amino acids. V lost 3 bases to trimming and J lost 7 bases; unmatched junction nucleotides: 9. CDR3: CAWSPDRAWNSPLHF. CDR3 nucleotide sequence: TGTGCCTGGAGCCCCGACAGGGCTTGGAATTCACCCCTCCACTTT.